This T cell receptor beta chain was profiled in a study of beta chain features in type 1 diabetes. Regarding the study as a whole: The cDNA sequencing approach could over-represent high-TCR-expressing cells. Among all four CD4+ subsets, Type 1 diabetes patients had TCRB CDR3s that were moderately but significantly shorter. In the patient group, naive, central memory and Treg TCRB repertoires seemed more alike than in the healthy donor group. VDJ junctions sequenced from type 1 diabetes patients showed fewer insertions and more deletions. Any role of HLA type in TCRB rearrangement remained unresolved here.

Of the isolated RNA, all was reverse transcribed, and so the sequenced material was expressed TCRB transcripts. Here immunoSEQ multiplex PCR was the method, and the copy in TCRdb shows in-frame clones only, minus some. Of 55,000 to 80,000 clones in the sample, roughly half were seen once. In regard to this clone: What it recognizes is unknown.

Trimming took 6 bases from V and 4 from J; bases not matched to a gene: 7. This CDR3 is built from 15 residues. The germline V gene has CDR1 MDHEN and CDR2 SYDVKM. The sequence derives from a man between 25 and 39 years old with type 1 diabetes. The chain combines TRBV28 with TRBJ1-5; 9 nucleotides line up with TRBD1. The sample comprised central memory CD4+ T cells from blood. CDR3 nucleotide sequence: TGTGCCAGCAGCTCGGGGACAGGGCCAAATCAGCCCCAGCATTTT. This sequence encodes CASSSGTGPNQPQHF.